The present TCR beta chain was sequenced within a study of blood T cells in healthy people across ages. The V gene lost 0 bases and the J gene lost 5 bases, with 8 bases spanning the gap. The germline CDR1 and CDR2 sequences are SGHDT and YYEEEE. The CDR3 sequence is 13 residues long. With a J-beta primer mix and a sample-barcoded 5' primer, a second PCR ran roughly 6 to 11 cycles. From the 5' RACE reads, TCRdb called clonotypes with MiXCR, one entry per CDR3 protein. In the table there are about 800,000 distinct CDR3 sequences, more than 20% of which are singletons. Another study also made use of these data, one on T cells of mothers and their children.

V and J are TRBV5-6 and TRBJ1-2; unclear D gene. The receptor's source is a boy aged 10-17 years in good health. The material sequenced was blood. In DNA form, the CDR3 reads TGTGCCAGCAGCTTGGGATTGGAGTATGGCTACACCTTC. Residues: CASSLGLEYGYTF.